This paragraph reports one TCR beta chain. This clone occurred a few times. The target of this receptor is not known. No base-level quality is on record; no much larger clone is a single base apart. The sample holds other DNA sequences that translate to the same CDR3. The sample comes from a study of beta chain features in type 1 diabetes listed by TCRdb under 2018. As for the study more broadly: No differences in mean age, gender distribution, total cell number or subset yield were found between patients and healthy donors. A total of some 100,000,000 sorted cells were examined across all samples, and a strong correlation was observed between cell number per subset and RNA yield. In the study, TCRB repertoires of sorted circulating CD4+ T cell subsets from recently diagnosed type 1 diabetes patients were compared with those of matched healthy donors. Regulatory and stem cell-like memory subsets were isolated from only 8 patients and roughly 8 healthy donors, whereas naive and central memory subsets came from all 28 donors.

Trimming at the junction amounts to 0 bases on V and 5 bases on J, and the germline ends lie 8 bases apart. According to the germline V gene, CDR1 reads SGDLS and CDR2 reads YYNGEE. From the cysteine through the phenylalanine, the CDR3 covers 14 amino acids. Only CDR3 DNA is held: 42 bases, read in frame from base 1. The entire amount of isolated RNA was reverse transcribed using the High Capacity cDNA Reverse Transcription Kit, so the sequenced TCRB transcripts were expressed ones. Deep immunoSEQ sequencing was applied to naive, central memory and regulatory T cell samples, giving an average of approximately 3.8 million total reads per sample. Sorted cells were lysed in RLT buffer, and RNA was extracted using DNase-treated RNeasy Micro or Mini kits according to cell number. To prevent cross-contamination, every cell subset was processed on its own, while patient and healthy donor samples were processed together. The immunoSEQ multiplex PCR was used to amplify TCRB sequences from cDNA, generating 87-bp fragments that spanned the CDR3 region. The amplicons were sequenced using the Illumina HiSeq platform. The source study handled its data this way. PCR bias was computationally corrected using synthetic template baselines, reads within Hamming distance 2 were collapsed, and singletons that could not be merged were discarded. By aligning reads against IMGT, V, D and J genes, CDR3 length, and insertions or deletions at six rearrangement sites were assigned. Within each subset, clonotype counts were normalized to sorted cell number, and only after that were true diversity and Gini coefficients computed with the tcR R package. The overlap coefficient, calculated on TCRB nucleotide sequences, was used to measure repertoire sharing. Out-of-frame TCRB sequences from naive cells were analyzed to stand in for the pre-selection repertoire. TCRdb's version of the immuneACCESS table is confined to in-frame rearrangements and falls short of the full clone set. An unresolved V gene accounts for under half of the shortfall where checked; the remainder is of unknown origin. D and trimming come from the DNA, and the V and J calls and clone size come from that table. The sample data list more than 350,000 clones, and 9.5% to 12% of these were observed just once. In total, the top ten clones hold approximately 0.045% of the sample.

Each donor gave one peripheral blood draw, approximately 100 mL on average, collected into heparinised tubes. Using a panel that included CD45RO, CCR7, CD25, CD127, CD95 and CD27, naive, central memory, regulatory and stem cell-like memory CD4+ T cells were sorted on a BD FACSAria II. A purity above 95% was achieved for all sorted populations. PBMCs were isolated right away by Lymphoprep density gradient centrifugation and were stained directly, without culture. So that batch effects would be minimized, each experiment stained and sorted samples in pairs, pairing one healthy donor with one patient. On the study overall, not on this receptor specifically: PCR might favor shorter templates, but patient and control samples were amplified and corrected together, so any skew would affect both groups equally. Because cDNA was sequenced instead of genomic DNA, highly expressing activated cells could be over-represented, though the groups showed no difference in activation or CD3 levels. A moderate but significant shortening of TCRB CDR3 length was observed in type 1 diabetes patients in all four CD4+ subsets. At VDJ recombination sites, type 1 diabetes patients had fewer insertions and more deleted nucleotides, which implies abnormalities in thymic rearrangement. Because the HLA sub-analyses included only small numbers of individuals, any influence of HLA type on TCRB rearrangement was left unresolved. Naive, central memory and regulatory TCRB repertoires appeared more similar among patients than among healthy donors.

Rearrangement joined TRBV9 to TRBJ2-2; the D match is possibly TRBD1 or TRBD2, with 5 bases aligned in each. Sequences were obtained from naive CD4+ T cells from blood. The sample's cell subset or site label, decoded: true naive CD4+ T cells. The receptor was derived from a woman between 18 and 29 years old in good health. The CDR3 is CASSVVGETGELFF. The nucleotide sequence reads as follows: TGTGCCAGCAGCGTAGTAGGGGAGACCGGGGAGCTGTTTTTT.